This T cell receptor (beta chain) derives from a study of T cell repertoires in cytomegalovirus infection (dated by TCRdb to between 2018 and 2021). As for the study more broadly: Peptide stimulations targeted recently identified HLA-C-restricted CMV epitopes, whose presentation resists viral immunomodulation, together with well-studied HLA-B-restricted epitopes. Because public TCR beta signatures pointed to carriage of CMV infection together with the matching HLA type, the HLA type of each donor mattered for the analysis. What the study reported, not specific to this receptor: The ex vivo response was dominated by HLA-C-restricted CMV-specific TCR beta clonotypes, which also provided the single most frequent clonotype in two of eight donors. Carriers of CMV infection plus the relevant HLA type were discriminated by the cumulative frequency of public TCR beta family members in the study cohort and in an independent approximately 360-donor cohort.

Sequencing was carried out with an Illumina HiSeq 1500. TCRdb redid the processing of the public reads, applying fastp at Q25 and MiXCR, and retained in-frame beta chains. A single entry per CDR3 protein holds the most common genes and DNA from its merged rows. This sample holds about 100,000 distinct CDR3 sequences; roughly 29% were observed only once. The ten largest clones take up approximately 71% of the sample. With respect to this clonotype: The antigen it recognizes is unknown. Base-call qualities are not available, and no considerably larger clone is one nucleotide away.

The CDR3 sequence holds 14 residues, the cysteine and phenylalanine included. Only CDR3 DNA is held: 42 bases, read in frame from base 1. The germline V gene (reference sequence) provides CDR1 SGHKS and CDR2 YYEKEE. A distance of 7 bases separates the germline ends of V and J, which lose 1 base and 0 bases respectively. According to the study, the label for this sample's treatment or condition signals: in vitro stimulation with specific CMV peptide epitopes to enrich CMV-specific T cells. This receptor was obtained from a human donor in good health (CMV status not recorded). Some clones in this sample may be carry-over from other donors' samples. The sample consisted of CD8+ T cells from cultured PBMCs, taken from culture after CMV antigen stimulation. The chain is assembled from TRBV5-5 and TRBJ1-1; a tentative D call is TRBD1 (5 bases match). This receptor carries the CDR3 CASSLWGVNTEAFF. The bases are TGTGCCAGCAGCTTGTGGGGGGTGAACACTGAAGCTTTCTTT.